This TCR beta chain came from a study of cytomegalovirus exposure and HLA in healthy donors. This table comes from immunoSEQ multiplex PCR, and its TCRdb copy is limited to in-frame clones, with some not included. The sample includes about 130,000 clones, around 96% of them seen just once. V was pared by 7 bases and J by 0 bases, with 7 bases between. CDR1 SGDLS and CDR2 YYNGEE come from the germline V gene. The CDR3 covers 12 residues. This rearrangement joins TRBV9 to TRBJ1-2; D unclear. What was sequenced was PBMCs. This TCR derives from a man younger than 35 in good health and CMV-seronegative. The CDR3 here is CASFRSNYGYTF. DNA of the CDR3: TGTGCCAGCTTTCGTTCTAACTATGGCTACACCTTC.